This T cell receptor beta chain derives from a study of response to subunit inactivated influenza vaccine. Whole-study findings and limits: Authors proposed each seasonal influenza vaccination draws in few new T cells.

V dropped 3 bases and J dropped 0 bases, with 6 bases sitting between them. This CDR3 contains 14 residues. The germline gives CDR1 MDHEN, CDR2 SYDVKM. This clonotype was picked up a small number of times. Its specificity is unknown. TCRdb itself ran the RT-PCR reads through MiXCR, one entry per CDR3 protein. Of more than 150,000 distinct CDR3 sequences in the sample, nearly 9.5% were seen once. V usage is TRBV28 and J usage is TRBJ2-1, with no clear D. This specimen consisted of non-naive T cells sorted from PBMCs, obtained on the day of vaccination. This receptor was obtained from a man aged 50 to 60 who received an inactivated influenza vaccine. The CDR3 DNA is TGTGCCAGCAGTTTCTTTGTCTCCTACAATGAGCAGTTCTTC. Translating gives CASSFFVSYNEQFF.